Below, one T cell receptor (beta chain) is given with its context. Its cognate antigen is unknown. As every portion of the isolated RNA was reverse transcribed, the sequencing read expressed TCRB transcripts. Measured with immunoSEQ multiplex PCR; TCRdb has only the in-frame clones, and not every one. The sample carries 680,000 or so clones, 10% to 15% recorded once. This sample stems from a study of beta chain features in type 1 diabetes. The CDR3 extends over 18 amino acids. Germline CDR1 SGDLS, CDR2 YYNGEE. Trimming pared 0 bases from V and 0 bases from J, leaving 15 bases between. Study-wide results and caveats: Shorter TCRB CDR3s, moderately but significantly so, marked every one of the four CD4+ subsets in Type 1 diabetes patients.

The gene calls are TRBV9 and TRBJ1-4; D is perhaps TRBD1 (5 bases). Sequencing was carried out using naive CD4+ T cells from blood. The clonotype was recovered from a man between 18 and 35 years old with type 1 diabetes. The CDR3 DNA reads as TGTGCCAGCAGCGTAGGGGGCTCTGGTGGTGCAACTAATGAAAAACTGTTTTTT. Protein sequence: CASSVGGSGGATNEKLFF.